This T cell receptor (beta chain) emerged from a study of PD-1 blockade in classical Hodgkin lymphoma. As for the study in general: Patients received nivolumab 3 mg/kg intravenously every 2 weeks. General study results and limits: Relapsed/refractory patients reportedly had the lowest baseline TCR diversity, below newly diagnosed patients, who were below healthy donors. While CD8+ TCR diversity did not rise significantly by C4D1, CD4+ TCR diversity did.

The assay was immunoSEQ multiplex PCR, and TCRdb's table has in-frame clones only and misses some. The sample shows about 100,000 clones, around nine tenths of them seen only once. On this clone: Its target is not known.

Every patient experienced relapse after autologous stem cell transplantation, and brentuximab vedotin exposure varied. Complete response, partial response or progressive disease constituted the best responses recorded. Source: peripheral blood mononuclear cells (PBMCs), taken before the second cycle of nivolumab. The TCR was taken from a human donor with classical Hodgkin lymphoma.

The CDR3 nucleotides read TGTGCCAGCTGGGCAATAAACTCGGACGAGCAGTACTTC. It specifies CASWAINSDEQYF. V is TRBV7-9 and J is TRBJ2-7; D is unclear. CDR3 length: 13 amino acids. Trimming removed 8 bases from V and 5 bases from J, with 16 bases in between. Germline V CDR1 and CDR2: SEHNR, FQNEAQ (reference sequence).